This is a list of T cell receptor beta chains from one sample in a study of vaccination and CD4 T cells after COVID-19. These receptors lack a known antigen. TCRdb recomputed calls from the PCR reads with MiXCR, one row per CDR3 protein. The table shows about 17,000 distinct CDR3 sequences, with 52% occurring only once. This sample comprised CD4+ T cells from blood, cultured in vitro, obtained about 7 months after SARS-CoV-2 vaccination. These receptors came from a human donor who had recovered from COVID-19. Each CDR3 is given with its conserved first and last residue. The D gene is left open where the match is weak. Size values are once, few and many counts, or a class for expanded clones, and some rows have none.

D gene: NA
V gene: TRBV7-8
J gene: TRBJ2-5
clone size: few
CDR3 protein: CASSPRHSPDTRVGETQYF
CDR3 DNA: TGTGCCAGCAGCCCCCGCCACTCACCGGACACAAGAGTGGGGGAGACCCAGTACTTC

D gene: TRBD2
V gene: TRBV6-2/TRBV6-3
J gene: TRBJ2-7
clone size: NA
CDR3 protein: CASSQMASGTYEQYF
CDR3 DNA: TGTGCCAGCAGTCAGATGGCTAGCGGGACCTACGAGCAGTACTTC

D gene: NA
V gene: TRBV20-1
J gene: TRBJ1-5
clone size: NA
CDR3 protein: CSARPSGSQTGPQHF
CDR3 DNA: TGCAGTGCTAGACCCTCTGGGTCCCAAACGGGGCCCCAGCATTTT

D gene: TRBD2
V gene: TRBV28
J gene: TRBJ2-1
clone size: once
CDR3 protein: CASSTPLAGANEQFF
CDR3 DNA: TGTGCCAGCAGTACCCCACTAGCGGGAGCCAATGAGCAGTTCTTC

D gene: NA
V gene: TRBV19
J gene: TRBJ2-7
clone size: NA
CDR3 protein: CASIWGAWDEQYF
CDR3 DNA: TGTGCCAGTATCTGGGGGGCTTGGGACGAGCAGTACTTC

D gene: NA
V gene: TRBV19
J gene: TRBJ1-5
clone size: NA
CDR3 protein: CASSIPPTNQPQHF
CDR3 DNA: TGTGCCAGTAGTATCCCGCCAACTAATCAGCCCCAGCATTTT

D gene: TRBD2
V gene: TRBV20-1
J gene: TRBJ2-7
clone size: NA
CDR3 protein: CSASLLLATNPYEQYF
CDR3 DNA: TGCAGTGCTAGTCTCCTACTAGCGACGAACCCCTACGAGCAGTACTTC

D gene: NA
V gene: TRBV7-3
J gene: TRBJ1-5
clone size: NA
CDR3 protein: CASSLTADQPQHF
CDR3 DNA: TGTGCCAGCAGCTTAACGGCAGATCAGCCCCAGCATTTT

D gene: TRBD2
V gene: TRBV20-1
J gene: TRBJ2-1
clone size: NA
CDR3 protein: CSARTPTSGSLRDYNEQFF
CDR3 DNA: TGCAGTGCTCGCACCCCCACTAGCGGGAGCCTACGAGACTACAATGAGCAGTTCTTC

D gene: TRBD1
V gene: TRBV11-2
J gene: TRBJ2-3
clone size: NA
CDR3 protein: CASSLGTGWLRDTQYF
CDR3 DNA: TGTGCCAGCAGCTTAGGGACAGGGTGGTTGAGGGATACGCAGTATTTT

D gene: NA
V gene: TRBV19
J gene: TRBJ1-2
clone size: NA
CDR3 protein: CASSIIGGRSYGYTF
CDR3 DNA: TGTGCCAGTAGTATCATTGGTGGAAGATCCTATGGCTACACCTTC

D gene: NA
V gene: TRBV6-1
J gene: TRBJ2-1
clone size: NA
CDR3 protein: CASTDSSYNEQFF
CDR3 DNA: TGTGCCAGCACGGACAGTTCCTACAATGAGCAGTTCTTC